This T cell receptor beta chain stems from a study of CD8 T cells in ankylosing spondylitis listed by TCRdb under 2017. About the study as a whole: The study set out to find disease-linked TCR variants by profiling T cell receptor beta repertoires in ankylosing spondylitis patients and healthy donors. The full study cohort comprised around 25 ankylosing spondylitis patients and approximately 100 healthy donors. Peripheral blood samples were taken, and synovial fluid was additionally collected from ankylosing spondylitis patients. The paper as a whole reports these results and caveats: Blood from ankylosing spondylitis patients appeared to be characterized by a TCR beta motif made up of seven or eight highly homologous amino acid variants. Significant enrichment of the disease-linked clones was reported in matched synovial fluid samples from ankylosing spondylitis patients. A CD8+ phenotype was shown by the disease-linked clones, which were found at relatively low frequencies in peripheral blood. Some motif variants were previously reported in synovial fluid and blood of reactive arthritis patients, suggesting common disease-initiation mechanisms.

CDR1 and CDR2 are drawn from the germline V gene: KGHDR, SFDVKD. Trimming leaves V shorter by 2 bases and J shorter by 1 base, with the junction holding 12 bases beyond the gene matches. Counted from cysteine to phenylalanine, this CDR3 has 18 amino acids. CDR3 DNA only is kept here, 54 bases in frame from base 1. In the case of this clonotype: What this receptor recognizes is not known. Base quality data are lacking; no much larger clone is found one base away.

Reads for this sample came from an Illumina HiSeq 2500. Quantitative 5'-RACE with molecular barcodes was the method used to prepare the TCR beta libraries. Turning to the authors' computational methods: A new computational method, built on a probabilistic model of VDJ rearrangement, was used to identify disease-linked TCR variants. The public reads were reanalyzed by TCRdb: fastp trimming at Q25, MiXCR alignment, in-frame beta chains only. Identical CDR3 proteins give one entry, which carries the most common genes and DNA. Clone size and V and J calls follow TCRdb, not the original study. The sample table shows 150,000 to 200,000 distinct CDR3 sequences, and 13% are seen once. The top ten clonotypes cover approximately 11% of the sample.

This receptor was obtained from a female donor with ankylosing spondylitis or in good health (not recorded which). The specimen was blood, either unsorted or a sorted T cell fraction (not recorded which). The chain uses TRBV24-1 and TRBJ2-7, with 8 junctional bases fitting TRBD1. The DNA is TGTGCCACCAGTGATTCGACCTTACCCGGGACAGGATCCTACGAGCAGTACTTC. This is translated as CATSDSTLPGTGSYEQYF.